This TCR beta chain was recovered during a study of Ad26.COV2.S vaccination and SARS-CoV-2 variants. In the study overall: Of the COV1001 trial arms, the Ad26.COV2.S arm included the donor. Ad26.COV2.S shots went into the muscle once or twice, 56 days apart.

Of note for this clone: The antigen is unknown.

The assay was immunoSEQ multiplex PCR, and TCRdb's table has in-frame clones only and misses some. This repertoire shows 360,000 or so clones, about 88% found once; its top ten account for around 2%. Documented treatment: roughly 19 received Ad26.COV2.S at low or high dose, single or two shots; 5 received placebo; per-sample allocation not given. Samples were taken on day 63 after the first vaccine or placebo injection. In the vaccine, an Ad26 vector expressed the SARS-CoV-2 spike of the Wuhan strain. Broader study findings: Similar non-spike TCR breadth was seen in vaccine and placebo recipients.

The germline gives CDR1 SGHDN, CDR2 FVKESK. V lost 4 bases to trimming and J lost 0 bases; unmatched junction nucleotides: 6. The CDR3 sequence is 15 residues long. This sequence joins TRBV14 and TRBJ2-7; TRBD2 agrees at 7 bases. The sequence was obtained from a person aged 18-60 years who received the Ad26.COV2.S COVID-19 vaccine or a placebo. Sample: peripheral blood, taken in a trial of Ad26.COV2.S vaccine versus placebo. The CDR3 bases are TGTGCCAGCAGCCTCTCTAGCGGAGCCTCCTACGAGCAGTACTTC. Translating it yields CASSLSSGASYEQYF. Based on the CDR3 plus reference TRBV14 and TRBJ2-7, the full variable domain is EAGVTQFPSHSVIEKGQTVTLRCDPISGHDNLYWYRRVMGKEIKFLLHFVKESKQDESGMPNNRFLAERTGGTYSTLKVQPAELEDSGVYFCASSLSSGASYEQYFGPGTRLTVT.